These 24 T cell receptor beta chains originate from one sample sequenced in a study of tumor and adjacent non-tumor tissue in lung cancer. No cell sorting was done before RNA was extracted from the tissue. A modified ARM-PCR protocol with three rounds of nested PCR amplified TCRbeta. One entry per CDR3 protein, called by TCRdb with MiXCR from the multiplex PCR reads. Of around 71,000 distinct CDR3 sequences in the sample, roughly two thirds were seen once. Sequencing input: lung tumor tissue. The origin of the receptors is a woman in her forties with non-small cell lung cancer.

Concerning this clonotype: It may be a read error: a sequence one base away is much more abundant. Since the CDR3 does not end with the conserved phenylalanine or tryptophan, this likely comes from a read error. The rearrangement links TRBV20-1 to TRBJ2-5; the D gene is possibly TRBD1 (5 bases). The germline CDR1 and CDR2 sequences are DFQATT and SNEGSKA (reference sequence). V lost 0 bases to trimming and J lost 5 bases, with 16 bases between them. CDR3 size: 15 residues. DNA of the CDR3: TGCAGTGCTAGAGACCCAGACCCAAAGGGGGAGACCCAGTACTTG. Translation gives CSARDPDPKGETQYL.

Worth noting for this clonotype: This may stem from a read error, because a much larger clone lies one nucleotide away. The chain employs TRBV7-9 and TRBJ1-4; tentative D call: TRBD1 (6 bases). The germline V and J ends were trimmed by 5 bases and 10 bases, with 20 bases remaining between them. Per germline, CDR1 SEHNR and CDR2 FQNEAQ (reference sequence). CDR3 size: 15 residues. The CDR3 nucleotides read TGTGCCAGCAGCCTACAACAGGGAACGGATGGAAAACTGTTTTTT. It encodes CASSLQQGTDGKLFF.

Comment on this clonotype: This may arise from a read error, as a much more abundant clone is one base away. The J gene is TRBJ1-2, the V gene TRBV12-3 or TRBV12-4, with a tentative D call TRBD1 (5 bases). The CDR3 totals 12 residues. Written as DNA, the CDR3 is TGTGTCATTCGGGAAGGGACGGCGAGGGGCACCTTC. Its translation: CVIREGTARGTF.

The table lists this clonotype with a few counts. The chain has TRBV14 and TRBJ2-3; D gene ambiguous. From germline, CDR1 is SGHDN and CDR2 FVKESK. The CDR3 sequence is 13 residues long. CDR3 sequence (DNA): TGTGTCTGCAGCCAAGGCCTTACAGATACGCAGTATTTT. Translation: CVCSQGLTDTQYF.

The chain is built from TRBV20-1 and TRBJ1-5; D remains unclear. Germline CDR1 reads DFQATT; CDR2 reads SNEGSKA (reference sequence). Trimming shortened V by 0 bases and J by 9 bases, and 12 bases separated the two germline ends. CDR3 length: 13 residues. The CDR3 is CSAREGMGRPQHF. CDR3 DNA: TGCAGTGCTAGAGAGGGGATGGGTCGGCCCCAGCATTTT.

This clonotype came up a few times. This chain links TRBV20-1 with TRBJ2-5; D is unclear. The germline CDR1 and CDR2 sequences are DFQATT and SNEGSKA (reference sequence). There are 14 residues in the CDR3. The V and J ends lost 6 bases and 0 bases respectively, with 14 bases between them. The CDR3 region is CSAPGESYQETQYF. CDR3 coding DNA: TGCAGTGCGCCAGGAGAGTCGTACCAAGAGACCCAGTACTTC.

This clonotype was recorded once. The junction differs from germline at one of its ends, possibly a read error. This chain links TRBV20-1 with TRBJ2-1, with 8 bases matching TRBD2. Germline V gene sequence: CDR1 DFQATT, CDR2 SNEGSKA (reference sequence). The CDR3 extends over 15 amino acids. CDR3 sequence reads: CSARGRGGLYNEHFF. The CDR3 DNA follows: TGCAGTGCTAGAGGTCGGGGGGGGCTTTACAATGAGCACTTCTTC.

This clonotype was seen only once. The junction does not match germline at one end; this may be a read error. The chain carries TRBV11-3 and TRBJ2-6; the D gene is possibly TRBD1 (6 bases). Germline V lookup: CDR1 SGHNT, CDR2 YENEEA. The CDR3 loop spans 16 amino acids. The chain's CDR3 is CTSSTASTLWDNLLTF. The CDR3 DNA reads TGTACCAGCAGTACAGCCAGCACCTTGTGGGACAACCTTCTGACTTTC.

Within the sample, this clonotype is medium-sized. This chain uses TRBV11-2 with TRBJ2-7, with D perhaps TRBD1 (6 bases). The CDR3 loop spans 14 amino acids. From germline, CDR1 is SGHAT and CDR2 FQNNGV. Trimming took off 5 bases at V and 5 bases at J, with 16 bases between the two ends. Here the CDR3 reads CASSVPGTSNEQYF. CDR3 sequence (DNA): TGTGCCAGCAGCGTTCCCGGGACATCCAACGAGCAGTACTTC.

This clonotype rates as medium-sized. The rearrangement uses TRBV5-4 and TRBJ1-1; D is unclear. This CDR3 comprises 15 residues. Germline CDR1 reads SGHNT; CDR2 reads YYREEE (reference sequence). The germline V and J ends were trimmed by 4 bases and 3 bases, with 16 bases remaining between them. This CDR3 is CASSGRLEGDTEAFF. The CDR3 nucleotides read TGTGCCAGCAGCGGACGTTTAGAGGGCGACACTGAAGCTTTCTTT.

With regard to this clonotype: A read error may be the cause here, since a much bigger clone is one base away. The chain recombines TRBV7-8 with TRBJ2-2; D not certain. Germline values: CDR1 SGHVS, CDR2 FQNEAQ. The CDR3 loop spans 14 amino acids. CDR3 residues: CANSPTRNTGELFF. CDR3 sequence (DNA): TGTGCCAACAGCCCGACTCGGAACACCGGGGAGCTGTTTTTT.

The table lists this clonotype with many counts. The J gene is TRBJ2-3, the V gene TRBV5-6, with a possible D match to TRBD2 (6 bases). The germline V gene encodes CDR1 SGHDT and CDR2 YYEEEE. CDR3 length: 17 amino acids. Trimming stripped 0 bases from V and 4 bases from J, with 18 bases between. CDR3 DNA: TGTGCCAGCAGCTTGGATCTGGCGGGGTATCGTCCAGATACGCAGTATTTT. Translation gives CASSLDLAGYRPDTQYF. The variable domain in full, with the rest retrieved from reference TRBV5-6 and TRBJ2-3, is DAGVTQSPTHLIKTRGQQVTLRCSPKSGHDTVSWYQQALGQGPQFIFQYYEEEERQRGNFPDRFSGHQFPNYSSELNVNALLLGDSALYLCASSLDLAGYRPDTQYFGPGTRLTVL.

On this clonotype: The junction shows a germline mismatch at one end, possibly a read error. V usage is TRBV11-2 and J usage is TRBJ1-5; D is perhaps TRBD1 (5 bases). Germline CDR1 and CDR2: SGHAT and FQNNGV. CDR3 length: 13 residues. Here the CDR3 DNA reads TGTGCCAACAGCTTAGGGGCTAATCAGCCCCAGCATTTT. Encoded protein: CANSLGANQPQHF. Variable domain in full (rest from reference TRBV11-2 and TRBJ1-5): EAGVAQSPRYKIIEKRQSVAFWCNPISGHATLYWYQQILGQGPKLLIQFQNNGVVDDSQLPKDRFSAERLKGVDSTLKIQPAKLEDSAVYLCANSLGANQPQHFGDGTRLSIL.

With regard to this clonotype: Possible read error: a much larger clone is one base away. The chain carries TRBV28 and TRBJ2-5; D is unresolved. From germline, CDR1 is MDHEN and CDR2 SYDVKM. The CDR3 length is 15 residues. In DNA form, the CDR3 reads TGTGTCAGCAGCTCAAAGGCCGGGTACCAAGAGACCCAGTACTTC. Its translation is CVSSSKAGYQETQYF.

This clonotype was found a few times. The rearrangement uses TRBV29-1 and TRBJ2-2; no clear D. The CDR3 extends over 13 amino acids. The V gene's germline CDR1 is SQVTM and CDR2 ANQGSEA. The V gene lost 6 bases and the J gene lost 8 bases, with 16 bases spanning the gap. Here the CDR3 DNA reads TGCAGCGTCCGTACCGAGATGGAGGGGGAGCTGTTTTTT. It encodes CSVRTEMEGELFF.

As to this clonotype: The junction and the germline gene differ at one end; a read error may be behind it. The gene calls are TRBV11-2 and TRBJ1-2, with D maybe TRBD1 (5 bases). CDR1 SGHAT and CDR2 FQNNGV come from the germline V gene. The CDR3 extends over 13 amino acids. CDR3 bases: TGTGCCAGCAACCAGATAGGGGTTAATGGCAACACCTTC. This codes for CASNQIGVNGNTF.

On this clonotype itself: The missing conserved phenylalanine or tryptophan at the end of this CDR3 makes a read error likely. CDR3 amino acids: CTSSLTGGLDMQYY. CDR3 nucleotides: TGTACCAGCAGCCTGACGGGGGGCTTAGATATGCAGTATTAT. The chain has TRBV11-2 and TRBJ2-3; D is perhaps TRBD2 (7 bases). The CDR3 sequence is 14 residues long. CDR1 SGHAT and CDR2 FQNNGV come from the germline V gene.

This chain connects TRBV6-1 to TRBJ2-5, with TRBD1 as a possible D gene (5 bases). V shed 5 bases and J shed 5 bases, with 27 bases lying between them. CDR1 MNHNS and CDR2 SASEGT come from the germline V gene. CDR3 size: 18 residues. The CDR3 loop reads CASSYGMGRVGLRETQYF. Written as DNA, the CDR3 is TGTGCCAGCAGTTACGGCATGGGCAGGGTCGGTCTCCGGGAGACCCAGTACTTC.

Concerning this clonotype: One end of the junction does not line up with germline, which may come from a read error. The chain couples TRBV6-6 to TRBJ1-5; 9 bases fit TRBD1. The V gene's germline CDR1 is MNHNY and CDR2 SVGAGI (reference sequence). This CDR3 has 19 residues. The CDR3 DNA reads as TGTGCCAGCAGTTACCCGAAGATGACAGGGGGAAGAGGCAATCATCCCCAGCATTTT. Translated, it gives CASSYPKMTGGRGNHPQHF.

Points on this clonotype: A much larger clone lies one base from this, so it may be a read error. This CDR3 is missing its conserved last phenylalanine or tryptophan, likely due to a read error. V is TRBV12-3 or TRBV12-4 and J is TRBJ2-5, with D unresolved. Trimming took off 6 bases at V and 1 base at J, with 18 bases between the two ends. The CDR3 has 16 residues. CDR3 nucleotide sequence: TGTGCCAGCAGCCCCCGTTTACAGCAATTCCAAGAGACCCAGTACCTC. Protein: CASSPRLQQFQETQYL.

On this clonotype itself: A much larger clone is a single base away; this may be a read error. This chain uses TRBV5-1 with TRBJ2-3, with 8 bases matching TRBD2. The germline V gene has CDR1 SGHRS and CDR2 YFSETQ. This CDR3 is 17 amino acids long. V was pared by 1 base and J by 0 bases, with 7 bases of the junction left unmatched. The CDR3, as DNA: TGCGCCAGCAGCTTGTTCTCGGCTAGCGGGAGCACAGATACGCAGTATTTT. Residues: CASSLFSASGSTDTQYF.

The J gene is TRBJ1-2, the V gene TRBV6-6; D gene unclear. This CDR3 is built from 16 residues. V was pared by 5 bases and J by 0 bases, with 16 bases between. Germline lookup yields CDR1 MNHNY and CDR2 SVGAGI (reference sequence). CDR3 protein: CASSHAVRSTNYGYTF. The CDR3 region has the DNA TGTGCCAGCAGTCACGCGGTGAGGAGCACTAACTATGGCTACACCTTC.

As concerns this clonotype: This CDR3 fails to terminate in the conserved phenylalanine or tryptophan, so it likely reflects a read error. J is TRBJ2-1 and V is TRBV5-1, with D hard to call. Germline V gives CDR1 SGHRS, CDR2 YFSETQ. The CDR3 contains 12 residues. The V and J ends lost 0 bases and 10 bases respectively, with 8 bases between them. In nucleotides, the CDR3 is TGCGCCAGCAGCTTGGAGCTAGACGAGCAGTTCCTC. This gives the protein CASSLELDEQFL.

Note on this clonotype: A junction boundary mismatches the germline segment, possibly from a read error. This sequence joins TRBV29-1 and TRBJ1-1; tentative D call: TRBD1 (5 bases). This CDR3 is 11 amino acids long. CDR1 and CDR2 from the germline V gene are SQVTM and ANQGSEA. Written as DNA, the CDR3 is TGTAACGTTGATAAGGGGTGGGGAGCTTTCTTT. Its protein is CNVDKGWGAFF.